These T cell receptor beta chains were read from a single sample in a study of T-cell reconstitution after alpha-beta-depleted transplantation in children. Each CDR3 protein is one row after TCRdb ran MiXCR on the PCR reads. The repertoire consists of about 830,000 distinct CDR3 sequences, with less than 20% occurring once and the leading ten covering around 5%. The material was PBMCs, mostly from graft donor cells, obtained 360 days after TCRalphabeta/CD19-depleted stem cell transplant. These receptors were obtained from a male patient younger than 18 who had a stem cell transplant for acute lymphoblastic leukemia, so the T cells may come from the graft donor. The CDR3 runs from the conserved cysteine through the conserved F or W. The D gene is left open where the match is weak. Size is stated for part of the rows, as once, few or many counts, or as a class when the clone is expanded.

D gene: NA; J gene: TRBJ2-5; V gene: TRBV19; clone size: NA; CDR3 DNA: TGTGCCAGTACCCGGGCGATGGCCATCCAAGAGACCCAGTACTTC; CDR3 protein: CASTRAMAIQETQYF
D gene: TRBD2; J gene: TRBJ2-2; V gene: TRBV3-1; clone size: many; CDR3 DNA: TGTGTAGCGGGAGGGCACACCGGGGAGCTGTTTTTT; CDR3 protein: CVAGGHTGELFF
D gene: TRBD2; J gene: TRBJ2-3; V gene: TRBV7-9; clone size: NA; CDR3 DNA: TGTGCCAGCAGCCTAATGGCGGGAGCCCCTAGCACAGATACGCAGTATTTT; CDR3 protein: CASSLMAGAPSTDTQYF
D gene: NA; J gene: TRBJ2-4; V gene: TRBV14; clone size: NA; CDR3 DNA: TGTGCCAGCAGCCTAACGGGACCTCAGTACTTC; CDR3 protein: CASSLTGPQYF
D gene: TRBD1; J gene: TRBJ1-4; V gene: TRBV19; clone size: NA; CDR3 DNA: TGTGCCAGTAGTGCGACAGGGGTCGAAAAACTGTTTTTT; CDR3 protein: CASSATGVEKLFF
D gene: NA; J gene: TRBJ2-1; V gene: TRBV29-1; clone size: few; CDR3 DNA: TGCAGCGCCAAGCCCCCGACTGTAGCCTACAATGAGCAGTTCTTC; CDR3 protein: CSAKPPTVAYNEQFF
D gene: NA; J gene: TRBJ2-5; V gene: TRBV12-3/TRBV12-4; clone size: NA; CDR3 DNA: TGTGCCAGCAGTCCTCCTACGGAAGAGACCCAGTACTTC; CDR3 protein: CASSPPTEETQYF
D gene: NA; J gene: TRBJ2-4; V gene: TRBV4-1; clone size: many; CDR3 DNA: TGCGCCAGCAGGGCCACTGGGCTCAGCTTAGCCAAAAACATTCAGTACTTC; CDR3 protein: CASRATGLSLAKNIQYF
D gene: TRBD1; J gene: TRBJ2-1; V gene: TRBV7-2; clone size: few; CDR3 DNA: TGTGCCAGCAGCCCGGGACAGCTCTTACCTTACAATGAGCAGTTCTTC; CDR3 protein: CASSPGQLLPYNEQFF
D gene: NA; J gene: TRBJ1-1; V gene: TRBV15; clone size: few; CDR3 DNA: TGTGCCACCAGTACGGGACAAGTGAACACTGAAGCTTTCTTT; CDR3 protein: CATSTGQVNTEAFF
D gene: TRBD1; J gene: TRBJ2-7; V gene: TRBV12-3/TRBV12-4; clone size: NA; CDR3 DNA: TGTGCCACCAAGGGACAGGGTGTCTACGAGCAGTACTTC; CDR3 protein: CATKGQGVYEQYF
D gene: NA; J gene: TRBJ2-3; V gene: TRBV5-1; clone size: few; CDR3 DNA: TGCGCCAGCCGAGGGACCACAGATACGCAGTATTTT; CDR3 protein: CASRGTTDTQYF
D gene: TRBD2; J gene: TRBJ2-1; V gene: TRBV12-5; clone size: NA; CDR3 DNA: TGTGCTAGTGGTGGGACTAGCGGGAGGCCTAGAAATTACAATGAGCAGTTCTTC; CDR3 protein: CASGGTSGRPRNYNEQFF
D gene: NA; J gene: TRBJ2-7; V gene: TRBV9; clone size: NA; CDR3 DNA: TGTGCCAGCAGCGCGGGACTCGCAAGGCTCTCGGAGCAGTACTTC; CDR3 protein: CASSAGLARLSEQYF
D gene: NA; J gene: TRBJ1-1; V gene: TRBV18; clone size: NA; CDR3 DNA: TGTGCCAGCTTCACAGCTAACACTGAAGCTTTCTTT; CDR3 protein: CASFTANTEAFF
D gene: NA; J gene: TRBJ2-1; V gene: TRBV28; clone size: many; CDR3 DNA: TGTGCCAGCAGTTTATACGCCCAATACAGCCCCAATGAGCAGTTCTTC; CDR3 protein: CASSLYAQYSPNEQFF
D gene: NA; J gene: TRBJ2-7; V gene: TRBV9; clone size: few; CDR3 DNA: TGTGCCAGCAGCGAAGGACACCCTGGGACCTACGAGCAGTACTTC; CDR3 protein: CASSEGHPGTYEQYF
D gene: NA; J gene: TRBJ2-7; V gene: TRBV9; clone size: NA; CDR3 DNA: TGTGCCAGCAGCGACAACGTTCGCCCAGGGGCAGGCTCCTACGAGCAGTACTTC; CDR3 protein: CASSDNVRPGAGSYEQYF
D gene: TRBD2; J gene: TRBJ2-2; V gene: TRBV2; clone size: once; CDR3 DNA: TGTGCCAGCTGCCCCCGGGGTAGCGGGAGTTTGGCCGGGGAGCTGTTTTTT; CDR3 protein: CASCPRGSGSLAGELFF
D gene: NA; J gene: TRBJ1-1; V gene: TRBV7-2; clone size: few; CDR3 DNA: TGTGCCAGCAGCTTAGCCGGTATTTGGAAGAACACTGAAGCTTTCTTT; CDR3 protein: CASSLAGIWKNTEAFF
D gene: TRBD2; J gene: TRBJ2-1; V gene: TRBV2; clone size: many; CDR3 DNA: TGTGCCAGCAGTGAAGGACTAGCGGGTTCCTACAATGAGCAGTTCTTC; CDR3 protein: CASSEGLAGSYNEQFF
D gene: NA; J gene: TRBJ2-1; V gene: TRBV2; clone size: NA; CDR3 DNA: TGTGCCAGCAGTGTGAGCAAAGGGCAGTTCTTC; CDR3 protein: CASSVSKGQFF
D gene: NA; J gene: TRBJ2-7; V gene: TRBV20-1; clone size: few; CDR3 DNA: TGCAGTGCTCCCCAAATGAGGGGGGGTTTCTACGAGCAGTACTTC; CDR3 protein: CSAPQMRGGFYEQYF
D gene: TRBD1; J gene: TRBJ1-5; V gene: TRBV7-8; clone size: NA; CDR3 DNA: TGTGCCAGCAGCGCACATAGGGGGCTAACGGGCAATCAGCCCCAGCATTTT; CDR3 protein: CASSAHRGLTGNQPQHF